This T cell receptor beta chain was identified during a study of blood T cell repertoires in COVID-19. The length of the CDR3 is 15 residues. Germline CDR1 reads KGHSH; CDR2 reads LQKENI. Trimming shortened V by 1 base and J by 4 bases, and 8 bases separated the two germline ends. In the source study's methods: Quantification of nucleated cells was approximated via reference gene primer amplification. Method: immunoSEQ multiplex PCR; TCRdb's copy keeps in-frame clones and lacks some. V and J calls and clone size are given by that table; D and trimming were obtained from the DNA. Here the sample spans more than 250,000 clones, around 87% being singletons.

The TCR was taken from a man aged 50-59 years with active or convalescent COVID-19. This chain joins TRBV18 and TRBJ1-6, with TRBD1 as a possible D gene (5 bases). Sequenced: peripheral blood. CDR3 loop: CASSPRPGYNSPLHF. In DNA, the CDR3 is TGTGCCAGCTCACCACGCCCAGGGTATAATTCACCCCTCCACTTT.